This T cell receptor (beta chain) emerged from a study of T cell repertoires in cytomegalovirus infection. About the study: Carrying CMV and the relevant HLA type showed in public TCR beta signatures.

TCRdb independently ran MiXCR on the reads; one entry per CDR3 protein. There are around 6,000 distinct CDR3 sequences in the sample; about 49% occur only once, and roughly 90% lies in the top ten. As to this clonotype: Its antigen is still unknown. The CDR3 ends on some other residue instead of the conserved phenylalanine or tryptophan, so this is likely a read error. No DNA is shown, since the ends of the CDR3 on it are uncertain; the CDR3 is the one TCRdb lists.

Both ends counted, the CDR3 spans 14 residues. Germline V gene lookup returns CDR1 SGHTA and CDR2 FQGNSA. The J gene is TRBJ2-7, the V gene TRBV7-2; the table assigns TRBD1, which was not confirmed against the DNA. The sequenced sample consisted of PBMCs, sequenced either directly or after in vitro stimulation (not recorded which). This receptor was identified in a human donor in good health (CMV status not recorded). Some clones in this sample may be carry-over from other donors' samples. The CDR3 loop is CASTPPQLDYDKSC.